This T cell receptor (beta chain) comes out of a study of T cells in tuberculosis. Study information: CD1B tetramers identified T cells specific for mycobacterial lipid GMM.

Looked up from germline, CDR1 is SGHRS and CDR2 is YFSETQ. The CDR3 spans 15 residues. V lost 0 bases and J 2 bases, leaving 8 bases between the germline ends. Using immunoSEQ multiplex PCR, the repertoire was profiled, and TCRdb retains in-frame clones only, with some absent. The sample yields about 33,000 clones, approximately 90% seen once. Time point reported: new active TB diagnosis, blood taken before or within 7 days of starting treatment. The sequences come from PBMCs, collected at tuberculosis diagnosis. The sequence came from an adult with tuberculosis. Some clones in this sample may be carry-over from other donors' samples. This chain connects TRBV5-1 to TRBJ1-4; tentatively, D is TRBD1 (5 bases). This CDR3 is CASSLEGVTNEKLFF. CDR3 coding DNA: TGCGCCAGCAGCTTGGAAGGGGTTACTAATGAAAAACTGTTTTTT.